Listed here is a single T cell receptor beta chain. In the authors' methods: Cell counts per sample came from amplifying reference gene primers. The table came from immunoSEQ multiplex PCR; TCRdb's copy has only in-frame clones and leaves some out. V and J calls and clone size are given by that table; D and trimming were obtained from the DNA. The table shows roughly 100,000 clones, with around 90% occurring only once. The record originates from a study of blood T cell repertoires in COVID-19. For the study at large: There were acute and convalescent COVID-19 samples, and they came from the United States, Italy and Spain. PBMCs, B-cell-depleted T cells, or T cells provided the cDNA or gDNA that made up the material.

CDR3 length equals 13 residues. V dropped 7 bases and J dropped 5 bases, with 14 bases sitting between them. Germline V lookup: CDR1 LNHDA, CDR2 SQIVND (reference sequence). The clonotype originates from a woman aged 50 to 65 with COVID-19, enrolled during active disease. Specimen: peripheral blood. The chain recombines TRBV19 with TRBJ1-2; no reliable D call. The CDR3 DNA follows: TGTGCCAGTAATGCAGCTAGCATATATGGCTACACCTTC. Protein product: CASNAASIYGYTF.